The present TCR beta chain was sequenced within a study of cytomegalovirus exposure and HLA in healthy donors. Study-wide results and caveats: As a later analysis showed, several of the most significant clusters appeared to be linked to common viral pathogens. The classifier reportedly diagnosed cytomegalovirus status with high specificity and sensitivity. Earlier analysis looked at TCR beta V segments, and most were productive about 87% or about 30% of the time.

At sampling all donors were nominally healthy, likely with unrecorded immune exposures. On this clone itself: What it binds is not known.

Vbeta (60) and Jbeta (13) primers were used in the PCR. Produced via immunoSEQ multiplex PCR; TCRdb's table is partial and in-frame only. The data show about 87,000 clones, 70% to 85% seen once. The TCR comes from a man aged 25-40 years in good health and CMV-seropositive. Sequencing was carried out using PBMCs.

The CDR3 spells CASSLSYRQGETEAFF. In nucleotides, the CDR3 is TGTGCCAGCAGCTTATCCTATCGGCAGGGGGAGACTGAAGCTTTCTTT. The V gene is TRBV7-2, the J gene TRBJ1-1; the match to TRBD1 covers 7 bases. The CDR3 contains 16 residues. V lost 2 bases, J lost 5 bases, and 11 bases stayed unmatched. Looked up from germline, CDR1 is SGHTA and CDR2 is FQGNSA. Together with reference TRBV7-2 and TRBJ1-1, the CDR3 gives the full variable domain: GAGVSQSPSNKVTEKGKDVELRCDPISGHTALYWYRQSLGQGLEFLIYFQGNSAPDKSGLPSDRFSAERTGGSVSTLTIQRTQQEDSAVYLCASSLSYRQGETEAFFGQGTRLTVV.